The source of this TCR beta chain is a study of cytomegalovirus exposure and HLA in healthy donors. The CDR3 runs to 15 residues. Germline-derived CDR1 and CDR2 are MGHRA and YSYEKL. V was clipped by 1 base and J by 1 base, with 10 bases between them. Study-level points and caveats: Confirmation was obtained in vitro that a few CMV-associated chains are specific for CMV antigens.

The data were produced by immunoSEQ multiplex PCR, yet TCRdb's version contains in-frame clones alone and is incomplete. The sample includes about 89,000 clones, roughly 84% of them seen just once. This clone showed up just once. Its cognate antigen is unknown. This chain links TRBV4-1 with TRBJ1-1; D not resolved. The source material was PBMCs. The origin of this receptor is a woman aged 18-29 years in good health and CMV-seropositive. The CDR3 region has the DNA TGCGCCAGCAGCCAAGGGCAGGATCGGAACACTGAAGCTTTCTTT. Protein product: CASSQGQDRNTEAFF.